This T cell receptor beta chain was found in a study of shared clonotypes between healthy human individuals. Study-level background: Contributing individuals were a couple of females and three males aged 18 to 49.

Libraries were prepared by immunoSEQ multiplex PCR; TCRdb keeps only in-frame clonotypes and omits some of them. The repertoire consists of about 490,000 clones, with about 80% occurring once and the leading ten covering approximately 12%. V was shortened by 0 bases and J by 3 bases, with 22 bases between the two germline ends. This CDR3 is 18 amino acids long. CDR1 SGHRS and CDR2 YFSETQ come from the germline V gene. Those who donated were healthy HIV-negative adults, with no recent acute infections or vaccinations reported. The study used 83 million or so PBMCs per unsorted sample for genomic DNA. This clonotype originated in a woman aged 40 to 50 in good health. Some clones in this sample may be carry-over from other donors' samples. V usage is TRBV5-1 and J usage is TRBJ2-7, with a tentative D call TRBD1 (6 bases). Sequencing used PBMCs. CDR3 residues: CASSLVVRQAGDLYEQYF. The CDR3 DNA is TGCGCCAGCAGCTTGGTCGTAAGGCAAGCAGGGGATCTCTACGAGCAGTACTTC. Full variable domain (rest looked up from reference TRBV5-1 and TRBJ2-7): KAGVTQTPRYLIKTRGQQVTLSCSPISGHRSVSWYQQTPGQGLQFLFEYFSETQRNKGNFPGRFSGRQFSNSRSEMNVSTLELGDSALYLCASSLVVRQAGDLYEQYFGPGTRLTVT.